This entry lists 2 T cell receptor beta chains sequenced from one sample in a study of CD4 T cells in relation to SARS-CoV-2 and coronaviruses. These receptors' targets are unknown. Profiled with immunoSEQ multiplex PCR; TCRdb holds only in-frame clones, not every one. The sample yields about 41,000 clones, 84% seen once. Specimen: naive CD4+ T cells from PBMCs, cultured in vitro. Subset reported: naive CD4+ T cells isolated by negative enrichment. The receptors stem from an adult with COVID-19.

The table lists this clone with a count of one. V and J are TRBV5-1 and TRBJ2-3, with 10 nucleotides matching TRBD2. Per the germline V gene, CDR1 is SGHRS and CDR2 is YFSETQ. The length of the CDR3 is 18 residues. Trimming at V came to 4 bases and at J to 1 base, leaving 12 bases not matched to a gene. The CDR3 DNA reads as TGCGCCAGCAGCGACGCTAGCGGGAGAAGCGGCGGCACAGATACGCAGTATTTT. Its translation: CASSDASGRSGGTDTQYF.

This chain links TRBV27 with TRBJ2-3; D may be TRBD2 (6 bases). V was trimmed by 3 bases and J by 4 bases, leaving 14 bases between them. This CDR3 region has 15 residues. CDR1 MNHEY and CDR2 SMNVEV come from the germline V gene (reference sequence). CDR3 in DNA: TGTGCCAGCAGTTTGAACACAGGAGGGGCAGATACGCAGTATTTT. It translates to CASSLNTGGADTQYF.